Below are 27 T cell receptor beta chains sequenced from a single sample in a study of regulatory T cells in long-lasting Graves disease. The TCR beta library used iRepertoire HTBI primers with Arm-PCR amplification of CDR3. One entry per CDR3 protein, called by TCRdb with MiXCR from the multiplex PCR reads. The data hold over 200,000 distinct CDR3 sequences, with about 16% observed a single time. Indicated time point: newly diagnosed GD, antithyroid drugs for less than 3 months. The TCR library was made from RNA extracted from PBMCs. The sequenced sample was peripheral blood mononuclear cells (PBMCs), obtained at new diagnosis, from a patient treated with antithyroid drugs. The receptors here all came from a female donor with Graves disease.

This clonotype was detected many times. V gene TRBV6-1 combines with J gene TRBJ1-2; no clear D. The germline V gene encodes CDR1 MNHNS and CDR2 SASEGT. CDR3 length equals 12 residues. V lost 7 bases and J 8 bases, leaving 14 bases between the germline ends. The CDR3 coding sequence is TGTGCCAGCACCGACTTCGTAGGAGGCTACACCTTC. It specifies CASTDFVGGYTF.

A few counts support this clonotype. This chain uses TRBV7-9 with TRBJ2-5; D gene unclear. Germline CDR1 reads SEHNR; CDR2 reads FQNEAQ (reference sequence). The CDR3 length is 13 residues. V was trimmed by 3 bases and J by 5 bases, leaving 10 bases between them. The chain's CDR3 is CASSFGRVETQYF. In DNA, the CDR3 is TGTGCCAGCAGCTTCGGGCGCGTTGAGACCCAGTACTTC. The variable domain in full, completed from reference TRBV7-9 and TRBJ2-5, reads DTGVSQNPRHKITKRGQNVTFRCDPISEHNRLYWYRQTLGQGPEFLTYFQNEAQLEKSRLLSDRFSAERPKGSFSTLEIQRTEQGDSAMYLCASSFGRVETQYFGPGTRLLVL.

This clonotype was counted at least ten times. V is TRBV7-2 and J is TRBJ2-7; no firm D call. The CDR3 has 13 amino acids. Germline V gene sequence: CDR1 SGHTA, CDR2 FQGNSA. Trimming pared 1 base from V and 2 bases from J, leaving 6 bases between. In DNA form, the CDR3 reads TGTGCCAGCAGCTTAGAGGGTGCCTACGAGCAGTACTTC. Its translation is CASSLEGAYEQYF.

This chain links TRBV27 with TRBJ2-5, with 12 bases fitting TRBD2. The CDR3 is made up of 16 amino acids. Germline V gene lookup returns CDR1 MNHEY and CDR2 SMNVEV (reference sequence). The V and J ends lost 2 bases and 5 bases, in that order; junction bases with no gene match: 6. In DNA, the CDR3 is TGTGCCAGCAGTTTACTAGCGGGAGGGCCATATGAGACCCAGTACTTC. Protein: CASSLLAGGPYETQYF.

This clonotype occurred many times. J is TRBJ2-1 and V is TRBV27; 13 nucleotides line up with TRBD2. Trimming at V came to 7 bases and at J to 4 bases, leaving 7 bases not matched to a gene. Germline lookup yields CDR1 MNHEY and CDR2 SMNVEV (reference sequence). The CDR3 consists of 16 residues. CDR3 in amino acids: CASNRWTSGRYNEQFF. CDR3 DNA sequence: TGTGCCAGCAATCGCTGGACTAGCGGGAGATACAATGAGCAGTTCTTC.

This clonotype was observed a single time. This chain joins TRBV9 and TRBJ2-1, with 13 bases aligning to TRBD2. The V segment lost 0 bases and the J segment 4 bases; nucleotides outside the gene matches: 4. In germline, CDR1 is SGDLS, CDR2 YYNGEE. There are 17 residues in the CDR3. The CDR3, as DNA: TGTGCCAGCAGCGTAGAGGGGACTAGCGGGGTGTACAATGAGCAGTTCTTC. Its protein is CASSVEGTSGVYNEQFF.

This clonotype was observed at least ten times. The J gene is TRBJ2-7, the V gene TRBV20-1; TRBD1 aligns across 7 bases. Germline V gives CDR1 DFQATT, CDR2 SNEGSKA (reference sequence). The CDR3 length is 14 residues. Losses at the gene ends were 3 bases for V and 3 bases for J; bases not matched to a gene: 8. CDR3 amino acids: CSASLTTGDYEQYF. As DNA, the CDR3 is TGCAGTGCTAGCCTAACAACAGGGGACTACGAGCAGTACTTC.

At least ten counts were recorded for this clonotype. The junction does not match germline at one end; this may be a read error. The chain carries TRBV11-2 and TRBJ2-3; D is possibly TRBD1 (6 bases). The germline gives CDR1 SGHAT, CDR2 FQNNGV. The CDR3 extends over 14 amino acids. The DNA of the CDR3 is TGCGCCAGCAGCCAAGTTATCCCAGGGGCCACGCGGTATTTT. Translating it yields CASSQVIPGATRYF.

This clonotype was seen ten or more times. The chain has TRBV5-1 and TRBJ1-5, with TRBD1 identical over 12 bases. The CDR3 contains 18 residues. CDR1 and CDR2 from the germline V gene are SGHRS and YFSETQ. J was trimmed by 1 base and V by 4 bases; bases with no gene match: 9. Here the CDR3 DNA reads TGCGCCAGCAGCAATCGGGACAGGGGGCATCTGAGCAATCAGCCCCAGCATTTT. Its protein is CASSNRDRGHLSNQPQHF.

This clonotype was recorded many times. The chain combines TRBV27 with TRBJ2-6, with D possibly being TRBD2 (6 bases). With 4 bases removed from V and 1 base from J, the gap between germline ends came to 14 bases. The CDR3 loop spans 17 amino acids. In germline, CDR1 is MNHEY, CDR2 SMNVEV (reference sequence). CDR3 loop: CASSSGEGYSGANVLTF. DNA of the CDR3: TGTGCCAGCAGTTCGGGAGAAGGGTATTCTGGGGCCAACGTCCTGACTTTC.

With regard to this clonotype: Being one base from a much bigger clone, this may be a read error. This chain uses TRBV7-2 with TRBJ2-7; D call uncertain. The CDR3 runs 15 residues. Per the germline V gene, CDR1 is SGHTA and CDR2 is FQGNSA. The CDR3 sequence: CASSPPAYGSYEQSF. The CDR3 DNA sequence: TGTGCCAGCAGCCCCCCTGCTTACGGCTCCTACGAGCAGTCCTTC.

This chain links TRBV2 with TRBJ1-6; D gene unclear. The CDR3 length is 15 residues. The V end lost 2 bases, the J end lost 4 bases, and 9 bases lay between the germline ends. Germline V gene data show CDR1 as SNHLY and CDR2 as FYNNEI. The CDR3 is CASSEMVYYNSPLHF. The CDR3 DNA reads as TGTGCCAGCAGTGAAATGGTGTATTATAATTCACCCCTCCACTTT.

This clonotype has ten or more counts. The chain employs TRBV18 and TRBJ2-7; 7 positions match TRBD1. V lost 8 bases to trimming and J lost 2 bases; unmatched junction nucleotides: 6. CDR3 length: 13 residues. The germline V gene encodes CDR1 KGHSH and CDR2 LQKENI. In nucleotides, the CDR3 is TGTGCCAGCAGCCCCGGGACAGCCTACGAGCAGTACTTC. It yields the protein CASSPGTAYEQYF.

In the case of this clonotype: One base away lies a much larger clone, so this may be a sequencing read error. The chain joins TRBV20-1 to TRBJ1-1; TRBD1 aligns across 7 bases. The CDR3 totals 15 residues. The V gene's germline CDR1 is DFQATT and CDR2 SNEGSKA (reference sequence). CDR3 sequence: CSARDLARGNTEASF. The CDR3 region has the DNA TGCAGTGCTAGAGATCTAGCCAGGGGGAACACTGAAGCTTCCTTT.

This clonotype was observed at least ten times. The chain recombines TRBV24-1 with TRBJ2-7; D is possibly TRBD1 or TRBD2 (6 bases each). V lost 5 bases and J lost 5, with 12 bases in between. Germline values: CDR1 KGHDR, CDR2 SFDVKD. This CDR3 has 13 residues. CDR3 DNA: TGTGCCACCAGTGGAGGGGGGAAGGACGAGCAGTACTTC. Its translation is CATSGGGKDEQYF.

With regard to this clonotype: This is likely an artifact of a read error, given a far larger clone one base away. The chain joins TRBV7-3 to TRBJ2-7, with 9 bases identical to TRBD2. Unmatched junction bases numbered 12, after V lost 6 bases and J lost 3 bases. Germline V gene lookup returns CDR1 SGHTA and CDR2 FQGTGA. This CDR3 has 16 residues. Here the CDR3 reads CASSFYPGTSNYEQYF. The CDR3 DNA follows: TGTGCCAGCAGTTTCTATCCCGGGACTAGCAACTACGAGCAGTACTTC.

With respect to this clonotype: One base away lies a much larger clone, so this may be a sequencing read error. The chain recombines TRBV12-3 or TRBV12-4 with TRBJ2-7; TRBD1 matches 9 bases. Trimming cost V 7 bases and J 2 bases; bases outside gene matches: 3. The CDR3 runs 13 residues. DNA of the CDR3: TGTGCCAGCACCGGGACAGGGACCTACGAGCAGTACTTC. This gives the protein CASTGTGTYEQYF.

This clonotype was counted many times. The chain joins TRBV18 to TRBJ2-7; possibly TRBD2 for D (5 bases). V was trimmed by 4 bases and J by 6 bases, leaving 10 bases between them. Germline V CDR1 and CDR2: KGHSH, LQKENI. The CDR3 covers 12 residues. The CDR3 DNA sequence: TGTGCCAGCTCACTTGACTATACCGAGCAGTACTTC. This encodes CASSLDYTEQYF. Based on the CDR3 plus reference TRBV18 and TRBJ2-7, the full variable domain is NAGVMQNPRHLVRRRGQEARLRCSPMKGHSHVYWYRQLPEEGLKFMVYLQKENIIDESGMPKERFSAEFPKEGPSILRIQQVVRGDSAAYFCASSLDYTEQYFGPGTRLTVT.

Many counts were recorded for this clonotype. V is TRBV30 and J is TRBJ2-7; no reliable D call. Deletions cut 2 bases from V and 9 bases from J, with 23 bases between. This CDR3 region has 15 residues. Germline CDR1 GTSNPN, CDR2 SVGIG (reference sequence). For the CDR3, the DNA is TGTGCCTGGAGTCACGTTCGGCGAGGAGATCGACGGCAGTACTTC. This encodes CAWSHVRRGDRRQYF. The whole variable domain, remainder taken from reference TRBV30 and TRBJ2-7, is SQTIHQWPATLVQPVGSPLSLECTVEGTSNPNLYWYRQAAGRGLQLLFYSVGIGQISSEVPQNLSASRPQDRQFILSSKKLLLSDSGFYLCAWSHVRRGDRRQYFGPGTRLTVT.

This clonotype occurred many times. This CDR3 reads CSVEDRGENGNEKLFF. The CDR3, as DNA: TGCAGCGTTGAAGATCGGGGGGAGAATGGTAATGAAAAACTGTTTTTT. The V and J genes are TRBV29-1 and TRBJ1-4, with D perhaps TRBD1 (5 bases). This CDR3 has 16 residues. Per germline, CDR1 SQVTM and CDR2 ANQGSEA. Trimming took off 0 bases at V and 4 bases at J, with 15 bases between the two ends.

This clonotype was observed many times. This sequence joins TRBV10-3 and TRBJ2-5; D possibly uses TRBD1 or TRBD2 (5 bases each). There are 13 residues in the CDR3. Germline assignment: CDR1 ENHRY and CDR2 SYGVKD. Trimming removed 4 bases from V and 1 base from J, with 7 bases in between. The CDR3 reads CAISGGTQETQYF. The CDR3 nucleotides read TGTGCCATCAGTGGGGGGACCCAAGAGACCCAGTACTTC.

In its sample, this clonotype was seen many times. A junction boundary mismatches the germline segment, possibly from a read error. The rearrangement uses TRBV18 and TRBJ1-4, with TRBD1 identical over 7 bases. The CDR3 runs to 16 residues. Per germline, CDR1 KGHSH and CDR2 LQKENI. The CDR3 sequence is CASSRDSVSTNEKLFF. The CDR3 coding sequence is TGTGCCAGCTCTCGGGACAGCGTCTCAACTAATGAAAAACTATTTTTT.

This clonotype was seen a few times. Being one base from a much bigger clone, this may be a read error. V and J are TRBV7-9 and TRBJ2-3, with D perhaps matching TRBD2 (5 bases). Trimming removed 3 bases at V and 7 bases at J, with 14 bases between. The CDR3 loop spans 14 amino acids. CDR1 SEHNR and CDR2 FQNEAQ come from the germline V gene (reference sequence). CDR3 region: CASSFAGGIHTQYF. The CDR3 bases are TGTGCCAGCAGCTTTGCGGGCGGCATACATACGCAGTATTTT.

Ten or more counts support this clonotype. The chain has TRBV19 and TRBJ2-1; no definite D call. V was trimmed by 5 bases and J by 0 bases, leaving 17 bases between them. CDR1 LNHDA and CDR2 SQIVND come from the germline V gene (reference sequence). The CDR3 is 17 amino acids. CDR3 nucleotides: TGTGCCAGTAGTCCTAGGACGGACGCGCGCTCCTACAATGAGCAGTTCTTC. It codes for CASSPRTDARSYNEQFF.

In this sample, this clonotype turned up many times. The rearrangement joins TRBV7-9 to TRBJ1-4, with TRBD1 matching 9 bases. J gave up 0 bases and V 5 bases, and 4 bases lay outside the gene matches. The CDR3 consists of 16 residues. Germline V gene sequence: CDR1 SEHNR, CDR2 FQNEAQ (reference sequence). This CDR3 is CASSRDRAATNEKLFF. CDR3 nucleotide sequence: TGTGCCAGCAGCCGGGACAGGGCTGCAACTAATGAAAAACTGTTTTTT.

The table lists this clonotype with many counts. This chain joins TRBV11-2 and TRBJ2-1, with 8 bases matching TRBD2. The CDR3 is made up of 14 amino acids. The trim removed 3 bases at V and 9 bases at J, leaving 7 bases unmatched. Looked up from germline, CDR1 is SGHAT and CDR2 is FQNNGV. Here the CDR3 reads CASSFASAGGEQFF. DNA for the CDR3: TGTGCCAGCAGCTTTGCTAGCGCGGGGGGTGAGCAGTTCTTC.

The V and J genes are TRBV6-2 or TRBV6-3 and TRBJ1-6; the D gene is possibly TRBD1 (5 bases). There are 15 residues in the CDR3. The germline CDR1 and CDR2 sequences are MNHEY and SVGEGT. V was pared by 7 bases and J by 6 bases, with 16 bases between. The CDR3 sequence: CASTTEAGGNSPLHF. The DNA of the CDR3 is TGTGCCAGCACCACCGAGGCCGGGGGTAATTCACCCCTCCACTTT.